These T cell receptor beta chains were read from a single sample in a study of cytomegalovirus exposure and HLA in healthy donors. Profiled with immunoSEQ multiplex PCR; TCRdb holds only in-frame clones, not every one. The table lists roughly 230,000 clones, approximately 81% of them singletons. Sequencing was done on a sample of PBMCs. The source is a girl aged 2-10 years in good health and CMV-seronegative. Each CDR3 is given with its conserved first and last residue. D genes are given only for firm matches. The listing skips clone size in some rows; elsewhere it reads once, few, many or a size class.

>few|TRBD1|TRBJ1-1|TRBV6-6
TGTGCCAGCAGGAAAACAGGGGCTAACACTGAAGCTTTCTTT
CASRKTGANTEAFF
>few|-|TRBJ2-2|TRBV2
TGTGCCAGCAGTGCTTTGAACACCGGGGAGCTGTTTTTT
CASSALNTGELFF
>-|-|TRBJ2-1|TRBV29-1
TGCAGCGTTGGGGAGATCGCCTACAATGAGCAGTTCTTC
CSVGEIAYNEQFF
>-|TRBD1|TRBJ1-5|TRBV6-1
TGTGCCAGCAGCGGGACAGGGCACCGGGATCAGCCCCAGCATTTT
CASSGTGHRDQPQHF
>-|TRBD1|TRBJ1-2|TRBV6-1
TGTGCCAGCAGTGACAGGGGGCTCTATGGCTACACCTTC
CASSDRGLYGYTF
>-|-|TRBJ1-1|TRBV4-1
TGCGCCAGCAGCCGAATACAGGGCGTCGGCACTGAAGCTTTCTTT
CASSRIQGVGTEAFF
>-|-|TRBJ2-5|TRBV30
TGTGCCTGGAGGACACAGGAGACCCAGTACTTC
CAWRTQETQYF
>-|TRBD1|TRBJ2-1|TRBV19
TGTGCCAGTAGTGGACCGACAGGGTCCAATGAGCAGTTCTTC
CASSGPTGSNEQFF
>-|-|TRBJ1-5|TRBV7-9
TGTGCCAGCAGCCACTCAAACGTGTCCCAGCATTTT
CASSHSNVSQHF
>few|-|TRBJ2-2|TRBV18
TGTGCCAGCTCACCACAGGACGGGAGAACGGCCGGGGAGCTGTTTTTT
CASSPQDGRTAGELFF
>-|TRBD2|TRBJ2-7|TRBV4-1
TGCGCCAGCAGCCAAAGGACGGGGGGGTTCTACGAGCAGTACTTC
CASSQRTGGFYEQYF
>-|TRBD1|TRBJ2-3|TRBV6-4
TGTGCCACCAGCCGGGACAGGGGCACAGATACGCAGTATTTT
CATSRDRGTDTQYF
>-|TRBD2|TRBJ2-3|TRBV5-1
TGCGCCAGCAGCTTGAGGACTAGCGGGCAATTAAAAGATACGCAGTATTTT
CASSLRTSGQLKDTQYF
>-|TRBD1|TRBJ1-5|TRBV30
TGTGCCTGGAGCAGGGGGGCTTACAATCAGCCCCAGCATTTT
CAWSRGAYNQPQHF
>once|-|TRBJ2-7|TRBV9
TGTGCCAGCAGCGTCCGAGGTGGGTCCTCCTACGAGCAGTACTTC
CASSVRGGSSYEQYF
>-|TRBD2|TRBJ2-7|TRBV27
TGTGCCAGCAGACTAGCGCTAAGCTCCTACGAGCAGTACTTC
CASRLALSSYEQYF
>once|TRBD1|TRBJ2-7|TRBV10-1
TGCGCCAGCAGTGAAAGTCTCGGACAGGGGACCTACGAGCAGTACTTC
CASSESLGQGTYEQYF
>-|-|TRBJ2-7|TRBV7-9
TGTGCCAGCAGCCCAGGAAGCGGCAGGGGCTACGAGCAGTACTTC
CASSPGSGRGYEQYF
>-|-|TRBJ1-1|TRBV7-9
TGTGCCAGCAGCTTAGGTGCACGCGGGGACACTGAAGCTTTCTTT
CASSLGARGDTEAFF
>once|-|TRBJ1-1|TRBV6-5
TGTGCCAGCAGGCAGCCTTTTGGGGCTAACACTGAAGCTTTCTTT
CASRQPFGANTEAFF
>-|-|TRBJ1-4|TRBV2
TGTGCCAGCAGCGGGGGGAGGGGAGAAAAACTGTTTTTT
CASSGGRGEKLFF
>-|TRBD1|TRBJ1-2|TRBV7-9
TGTTCCAGCAGCTTAGATCAGGGGGCTGGCTATGGCTACACCTTC
CSSSLDQGAGYGYTF
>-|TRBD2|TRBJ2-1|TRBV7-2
TGTGCCAGCAGCTCCAGACTAGCGGGAGGGTTCTTC
CASSSRLAGGFF
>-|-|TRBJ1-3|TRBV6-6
TGTGCCAGCACGAGGTGGAGGGGTTCTGGAAACACCATATATTTT
CASTRWRGSGNTIYF
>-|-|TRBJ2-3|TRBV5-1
TGCGCCAGCTCCCTAGAGGAGCGCTTTAGCACAGATACGCAGTATTTT
CASSLEERFSTDTQYF
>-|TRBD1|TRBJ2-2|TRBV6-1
TGTGCCAGCAGTCCACACAGGGGGTGCACCGGGGAGCTGTTTTTT
CASSPHRGCTGELFF
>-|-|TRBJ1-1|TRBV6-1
TGTGCCAGCAGTTTAGGGGGTAACACTGAAGCTTTCTTT
CASSLGGNTEAFF
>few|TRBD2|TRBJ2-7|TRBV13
TGTGCCAGCAGCCCACCCGGGGCGGGAGGGGACGAGCAGTACTTC
CASSPPGAGGDEQYF
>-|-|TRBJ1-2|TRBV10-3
TGTGCCATCAGTGGGCAAGGACAATATGGCTACACCTTC
CAISGQGQYGYTF
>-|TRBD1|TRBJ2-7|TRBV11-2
TGTGCCAGCAGCTTAGTTCTCGGGACAGGGGTCTCCTACGAGCAGTACTTC
CASSLVLGTGVSYEQYF
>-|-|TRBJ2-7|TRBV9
TGTGCCAGCAGCGTAGACGGGGTTCCCTACGAGCAGTACTTC
CASSVDGVPYEQYF
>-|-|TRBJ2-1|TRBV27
TGTGCCAGCAGTTTATCGGGGAGCGAGCAGTTCTTC
CASSLSGSEQFF
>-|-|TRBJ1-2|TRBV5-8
TGTGCCAGCAGCTTGGTTGGACAGCCTCTCTATGGCTACACCTTC
CASSLVGQPLYGYTF
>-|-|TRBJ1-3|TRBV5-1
TGCGCCAGCAGCTTCAACACAGGGAGCTTTGGAAACACCATATATTTT
CASSFNTGSFGNTIYF
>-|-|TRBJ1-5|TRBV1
TGCACCAGCAGCCGATCCCCTGACAGGGGGGCCCTCAATCAGCCCCAGCATTTT
CTSSRSPDRGALNQPQHF
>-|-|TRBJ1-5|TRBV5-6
TGTGCCAGCAGCTTTCAAGGGGTAGGGCAGCCCCAGCATTTT
CASSFQGVGQPQHF
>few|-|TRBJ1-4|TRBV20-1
TGCAGTGCCCCTAGGGGGGAAAAACTGTTTTTT
CSAPRGEKLFF
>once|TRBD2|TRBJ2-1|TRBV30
TGTGCCTGGCTTATTAGCGGGACGAGCTCCTACAATGAGCAGTTCTTC
CAWLISGTSSYNEQFF
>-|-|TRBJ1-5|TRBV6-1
TGTGCCAGCGGTGCAGGCAATCAGCCCCAGCATTTT
CASGAGNQPQHF
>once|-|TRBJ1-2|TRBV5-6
TGTGCCAGCAGCTTGCAGGGGGGCTACACCTTC
CASSLQGGYTF
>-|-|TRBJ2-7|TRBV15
TGTGCCACCAGCAGAGATCGGAGGCGAGGCGAGCAGTACTTC
CATSRDRRRGEQYF
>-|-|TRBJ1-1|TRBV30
TGTGCCTGGAGGCTATCCTTAAACACTGAAGCTTTCTTT
CAWRLSLNTEAFF
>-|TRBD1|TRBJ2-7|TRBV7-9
TGTGCCAGCAGCTCCCCGCCGGCGACAGGGGGCTTTAGTTCCTACGAGCAGTACTTC
CASSSPPATGGFSSYEQYF
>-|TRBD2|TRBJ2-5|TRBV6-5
TGTGCCAGCAGTTACTCGACTAGCGGGGGGTCAGAGACCCAGTACTTC
CASSYSTSGGSETQYF
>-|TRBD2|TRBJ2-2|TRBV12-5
TGTGCTAGTGGTTGGGGACTAGCAACCGGGGAGCTGTTTTTT
CASGWGLATGELFF
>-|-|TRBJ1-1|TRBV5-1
TGCGCCAGCCGCGAGGGGGGGCAGACTGAAGCTTTCTTT
CASREGGQTEAFF
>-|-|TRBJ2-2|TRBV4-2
TGTGCCAGCAGCCCCACCGGGACTCGGAACACCGGGGAGCTGTTTTTT
CASSPTGTRNTGELFF
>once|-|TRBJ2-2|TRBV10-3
TGTGCCATCAGTGGAAGGGGCGGGGAGCTGTTTTTT
CAISGRGGELFF
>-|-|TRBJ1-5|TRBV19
TGTGCCAGTAGTATAAAGAGGGACTGGAGCAATCAGCCCCAGCATTTT
CASSIKRDWSNQPQHF
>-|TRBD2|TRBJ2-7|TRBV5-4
TGTGCCAGCAGCTTCGATGCGGGAGGGGGCGAGCAGTACTTC
CASSFDAGGGEQYF
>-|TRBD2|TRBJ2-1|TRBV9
TGTGCCAGCAGCGTAGGAGGGACTAGCGTCCCGTGGAGGGAGCAGTTCTTC
CASSVGGTSVPWREQFF
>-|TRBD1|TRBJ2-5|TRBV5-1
TGCGCCAGCAGCCCTCCGGGACAGGATGTCTTACAGACCCAGTACTTC
CASSPPGQDVLQTQYF
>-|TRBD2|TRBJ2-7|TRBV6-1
TGTGCCAGCAGTCTAGCGGGGGGGGCCTACGAGCAGTACTTC
CASSLAGGAYEQYF
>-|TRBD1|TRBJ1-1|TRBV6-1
TGTGCCAGCAGCGAAACAGGGGCCACTGAAGCTTTCTTT
CASSETGATEAFF
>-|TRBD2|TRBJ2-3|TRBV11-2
TGTGCCAGCAGTTATCTAGCGGGAGACCCAGATACGCAGTATTTT
CASSYLAGDPDTQYF